The TCR beta chain under discussion was sequenced for a study of T-cell memory formation after mild COVID-19. The study's findings and limits: The SARS-CoV-2 specificity of second-wave clones reaching peak at day 37 remained unverified.

TCRdb independently ran MiXCR on the 5' RACE reads; one entry per CDR3 protein. This table holds tens of thousands of distinct CDR3 sequences, 13% found once. In the case of this clonotype: Its antigen is still unknown.

Sequencing was performed on PBMCs or a T cell subset sorted from them (not recorded which). The sequence was collected from an adult woman who had mild COVID-19 (a few samples of this study predate the infection). Cell type and time point are not known.

The CDR3 is CASRAGNEQFF. The CDR3 DNA is TGTGCCAGCAGGGCAGGGAATGAGCAGTTCTTC. The chain links TRBV6-2 or TRBV6-3 to TRBJ2-1; possible D gene TRBD1, 5 bases. From germline, CDR1 is MNHEY and CDR2 SVGEGT. The CDR3 extends over 11 amino acids. Between the trimmed V and J ends, which lost 6 bases and 7 bases, there was a span of 7 bases.